These T cell receptor beta chains were read from a single sample in a study of early stage breast cancer tumors. The method was immunoSEQ multiplex PCR; TCRdb's version includes in-frame clones alone and lacks a portion of them. The sample gives around 31,000 clones, more than 65% of which show up once; about 4.3% is in the top ten. The sample comprised blood. The receptors were gathered from a person aged 35 to 50 with breast cancer. The CDR3 runs from the conserved cysteine through the conserved F or W. The D gene is left open where the match is weak. Rows may omit the clone size; those that give it use once, few, many or a size class.

j_gene: TRBJ2-3; d_gene: TRBD1; abundance: -; v_gene: TRBV7-9; CDR3nt: TGTGCCAGCAGCTCCGGACAGGGGGCTCGAGTAGAGTATTTT; CDR3aa: CASSSGQGARVEYF
j_gene: TRBJ2-1; d_gene: -; abundance: -; v_gene: TRBV5-6; CDR3nt: TGTGCCAGCAGCCCGGGATCTATGCATGAGCAGTTCTTC; CDR3aa: CASSPGSMHEQFF
j_gene: TRBJ2-2; d_gene: -; abundance: -; v_gene: TRBV2; CDR3nt: TGTGCCAGCAGGAGGTATAGGACGGTGATGGGCGGGGAGCTGTTTTTT; CDR3aa: CASRRYRTVMGGELFF
j_gene: TRBJ2-5; d_gene: -; abundance: -; v_gene: TRBV14; CDR3nt: TGTGCCAGCAGCCAAGATCAACAGACCCAGTACTTC; CDR3aa: CASSQDQQTQYF
j_gene: TRBJ2-7; d_gene: -; abundance: -; v_gene: TRBV5-4; CDR3nt: TGTGCCAGCAGCTTGGCGTCGGGGAGCTCCTACGAGCAGTACTTC; CDR3aa: CASSLASGSSYEQYF
j_gene: TRBJ2-5; d_gene: TRBD2; abundance: -; v_gene: TRBV6-5; CDR3nt: TGTGCCACATCGGGACTAGCAATGGAGACCCAGTACTTC; CDR3aa: CATSGLAMETQYF
j_gene: TRBJ1-2; d_gene: -; abundance: -; v_gene: TRBV2; CDR3nt: TGTGCCAGCAGTGAACAGGGGCGGCACTACGGCTACACCTTC; CDR3aa: CASSEQGRHYGYTF
j_gene: TRBJ2-5; d_gene: TRBD1; abundance: -; v_gene: TRBV18; CDR3nt: TGTGCCAGCTCAATTGGGACAGGCAAAGAGACCCAGTACTTC; CDR3aa: CASSIGTGKETQYF
j_gene: TRBJ2-6; d_gene: -; abundance: -; v_gene: TRBV4-3; CDR3nt: TGCGCCAGCAGCCAAGTGATTCGTACCGGGGCCAACGTCCTGACTTTC; CDR3aa: CASSQVIRTGANVLTF
j_gene: TRBJ1-1; d_gene: TRBD1; abundance: -; v_gene: TRBV11-1; CDR3nt: TGTGCCAGCACACGAACAGGGGAGAACACTGAAGCTTTCTTT; CDR3aa: CASTRTGENTEAFF
j_gene: TRBJ2-7; d_gene: -; abundance: -; v_gene: TRBV7-2; CDR3nt: TGTGCCAGCAGCTCTGATTGGGGGAGCTACGAGCAGTACTTC; CDR3aa: CASSSDWGSYEQYF
j_gene: TRBJ2-3; d_gene: TRBD2; abundance: few; v_gene: TRBV7-2; CDR3nt: TGTGCCAGCAGCTACGGACTAGCTAACACAGATACGCAGTATTTT; CDR3aa: CASSYGLANTDTQYF
j_gene: TRBJ2-7; d_gene: TRBD2; abundance: -; v_gene: TRBV4-3; CDR3nt: TGCGCCAGCAGCCAAGATCCCCCCACTAGCGGGAGGTTTAACGAGCAGTACTTC; CDR3aa: CASSQDPPTSGRFNEQYF
j_gene: TRBJ2-1; d_gene: -; abundance: few; v_gene: TRBV10-1; CDR3nt: TGCGCCAGCAGTGAGTCTGGAGGGGGGGAACTCTCACTAAACAATGAGCAGTTCTTC; CDR3aa: CASSESGGGELSLNNEQFF
j_gene: TRBJ1-1; d_gene: TRBD1; abundance: -; v_gene: TRBV18; CDR3nt: TGTGCCAGCTCATTAGGGACAGGCGACACTGAAGCTTTCTTT; CDR3aa: CASSLGTGDTEAFF
j_gene: TRBJ2-5; d_gene: -; abundance: -; v_gene: TRBV6-5; CDR3nt: TGTGCCAGCAGTCTTCTAGCTATTAGTCAAGAGACCCAGTACTTC; CDR3aa: CASSLLAISQETQYF
j_gene: TRBJ1-4; d_gene: -; abundance: -; v_gene: TRBV19; CDR3nt: TGTGCCAGTAGTATTTGGTCTGTGGGGGTGGAAAAACTGTTTTTT; CDR3aa: CASSIWSVGVEKLFF